This T cell receptor beta chain was sequenced for a study of early T cells in non-severe SARS-CoV-2 infection. This clonotype was seen a handful of times. TCRdb recomputed calls from the 5' RACE reads with MiXCR, one row per CDR3 protein. The data contain about 110,000 distinct CDR3 sequences, about 12% of them seen just once; the ten biggest clones take up less than 3.5%. This CDR3 contains 15 residues. V shed 4 bases, J shed 5 bases, and the junction held 9 bases outside the gene matches. Germline assignment: CDR1 DFQATT and CDR2 SNEGSKA (reference sequence). This sequence joins TRBV20-1 and TRBJ2-7; 12 nucleotides agree with TRBD1. The specimen sequenced was whole blood. The receptor's source is an adult who was a healthcare worker with PCR-confirmed SARS-CoV-2 infection or an uninfected control (not recorded which). As DNA, the CDR3 is TGCAGTGCTAAAAACCCCGGGACAGGGGGCCACGAGCAGTACTTC. Amino acids: CSAKNPGTGGHEQYF.